This T cell receptor (beta chain) was observed in a study of blood T cell repertoires in COVID-19. Data came from immunoSEQ multiplex PCR; TCRdb stores just in-frame clones and leaves some out. The sample lists 200,000 to 300,000 clones, about 81% seen once, with under 15% in the top ten. The CDR3 loop spans 13 amino acids. Per the germline V gene, CDR1 is MNHEY and CDR2 is SMNVEV (reference sequence). V gave up 9 bases and J gave up 6 bases, with 17 bases separating them. The chain uses TRBV27 and TRBJ1-2; D is unresolved. The clonotype was recovered from a woman in her sixties with active or convalescent COVID-19. The sample consisted of peripheral blood. The CDR3 coding sequence is TGTGCCAGTTCCGGGATACTAAAGGATGGCTACACCTTC. It codes for CASSGILKDGYTF.